The TCR beta chain described here comes from a study of Ad26.COV2.S vaccination and SARS-CoV-2 variants. Germline values: CDR1 LGHDT, CDR2 YNNKEL (reference sequence). The CDR3 is 16 amino acids. Unmatched junction bases numbered 9, after V lost 4 bases and J lost 2 bases. Clones were sequenced by immunoSEQ multiplex PCR, and TCRdb holds only the in-frame ones, with some missing. Among approximately 400,000 clones listed, under 95% were seen once. A note on this clone: No antigen is known for it.

Study findings and constraints: Vaccinees reportedly had broad spike-specific CD8+ and CD4+ T cell responses. Researchers reported similar non-spike TCR breadth in vaccine and placebo recipients.

The chain joins TRBV3-1 (or the pseudogene TRBV3-2) to TRBJ2-3; 7 positions match TRBD1. This clonotype was obtained from a human donor who had recovered from COVID-19. Sample: peripheral blood, taken after recovery from COVID-19. The CDR3 DNA reads as TGTGCCAGCAGCCCATTTGGGACAGCCCACACAGATACGCAGTATTTT. Amino acid sequence: CASSPFGTAHTDTQYF.